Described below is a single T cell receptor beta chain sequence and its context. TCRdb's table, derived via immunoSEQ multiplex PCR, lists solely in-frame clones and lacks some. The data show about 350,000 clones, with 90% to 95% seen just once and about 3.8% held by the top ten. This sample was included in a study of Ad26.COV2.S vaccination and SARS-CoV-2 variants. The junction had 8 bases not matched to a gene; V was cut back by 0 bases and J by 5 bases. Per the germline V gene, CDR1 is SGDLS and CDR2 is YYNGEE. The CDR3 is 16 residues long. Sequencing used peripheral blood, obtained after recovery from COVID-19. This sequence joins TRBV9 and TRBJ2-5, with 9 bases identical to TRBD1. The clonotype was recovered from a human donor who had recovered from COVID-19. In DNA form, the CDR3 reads TGTGCCAGCAGCGTAGCTACAAGGACAGGGGACGAGACCCAGTACTTC. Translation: CASSVATRTGDETQYF.